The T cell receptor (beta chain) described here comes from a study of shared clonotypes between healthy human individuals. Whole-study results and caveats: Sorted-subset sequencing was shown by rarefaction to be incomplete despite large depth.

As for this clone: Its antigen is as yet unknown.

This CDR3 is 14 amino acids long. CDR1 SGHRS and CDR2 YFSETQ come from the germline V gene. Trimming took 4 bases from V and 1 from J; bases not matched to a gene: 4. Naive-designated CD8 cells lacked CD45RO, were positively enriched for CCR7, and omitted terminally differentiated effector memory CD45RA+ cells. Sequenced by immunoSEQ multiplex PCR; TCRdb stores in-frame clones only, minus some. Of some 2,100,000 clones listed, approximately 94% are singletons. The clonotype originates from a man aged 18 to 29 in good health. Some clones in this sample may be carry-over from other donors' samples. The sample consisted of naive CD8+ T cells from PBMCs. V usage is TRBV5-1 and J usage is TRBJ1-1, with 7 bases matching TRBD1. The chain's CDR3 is CASSEGQENTEAFF. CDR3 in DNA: TGCGCCAGCAGCGAAGGACAGGAGAACACTGAAGCTTTCTTT.